Listed below are T cell receptor beta chains from one sample, sequenced in a study of blood T cell repertoires in COVID-19. TCRdb keeps only in-frame clones here, not all; method: immunoSEQ multiplex PCR. The sample yields fewer than 450,000 clones, about nine tenths seen once. The sequenced sample was peripheral blood. The source is a woman aged 70-85 years with COVID-19, enrolled during active disease. CDR3s include the opening cysteine and the closing phenylalanine or tryptophan. Each record gives: clone size, V gene, J gene, D gene, CDR3 protein, CDR3 DNA. D genes are given only for firm matches. Expanded clones are given a class, and other clones once, few, many or no size at all.

abundance: .
v_gene: TRBV20-1
j_gene: TRBJ1-5
d_gene: .
CDR3aa: CSASSSGNSNQPQHF
CDR3nt: TGCAGTGCTAGTTCCTCAGGGAATAGCAATCAGCCCCAGCATTTT

abundance: once
v_gene: TRBV5-1
j_gene: TRBJ1-4
d_gene: TRBD1
CDR3aa: CASSRRTGGDLTNEKLFF
CDR3nt: TGCGCCAGCAGCCGCAGGACAGGGGGAGATTTAACTAATGAAAAACTGTTTTTT

abundance: once
v_gene: TRBV3-1/TRBV3-2
j_gene: TRBJ2-3
d_gene: .
CDR3aa: CASSQEEVIRTDTQYF
CDR3nt: TGTGCCAGCAGCCAAGAGGAGGTCATCCGCACAGATACGCAGTATTTT

abundance: .
v_gene: TRBV2
j_gene: TRBJ2-3
d_gene: .
CDR3aa: CASSLRQGRGDTQYF
CDR3nt: TGTGCCAGCAGTTTACGACAGGGGAGGGGAGATACGCAGTATTTT

abundance: .
v_gene: TRBV18
j_gene: TRBJ2-7
d_gene: TRBD1
CDR3aa: CASSPPGGYTYEQYF
CDR3nt: TGTGCCAGCTCACCACCAGGGGGCTATACCTACGAGCAGTACTTC

abundance: .
v_gene: TRBV11-1
j_gene: TRBJ2-3
d_gene: .
CDR3aa: CASSLVPNLVDTQYF
CDR3nt: TGTGCCAGCAGCTTAGTCCCAAACTTGGTAGATACGCAGTATTTT

abundance: .
v_gene: TRBV5-5
j_gene: TRBJ1-2
d_gene: .
CDR3aa: CASSGTNYGYTF
CDR3nt: TGTGCCAGCAGCGGCACAAACTATGGCTACACCTTC

abundance: once
v_gene: TRBV28
j_gene: TRBJ2-2
d_gene: TRBD1
CDR3aa: CASSFFGTGSTGELFF
CDR3nt: TGTGCCAGCAGTTTTTTCGGGACAGGGTCTACCGGGGAGCTGTTTTTT

abundance: .
v_gene: TRBV27
j_gene: TRBJ1-6
d_gene: TRBD1
CDR3aa: CASSLSGRGNSPLHF
CDR3nt: TGTGCCAGCAGTTTATCGGGCAGGGGGAATTCACCCCTCCACTTT

abundance: .
v_gene: TRBV7-2
j_gene: TRBJ2-3
d_gene: TRBD2
CDR3aa: CASRQGAGAGGFTDTQYF
CDR3nt: TGTGCCAGCAGGCAAGGGGCCGGAGCGGGGGGGTTCACAGATACGCAGTATTTT

abundance: .
v_gene: TRBV7-3
j_gene: TRBJ1-2
d_gene: .
CDR3aa: CANNKLSGANYGYTF
CDR3nt: TGTGCCAACAATAAACTATCAGGGGCTAACTATGGCTACACCTTC

abundance: .
v_gene: TRBV6-6
j_gene: TRBJ2-4
d_gene: TRBD1
CDR3aa: CASSGRQGGAKNIQYF
CDR3nt: TGTGCCAGCAGTGGCCGACAGGGGGGGGCCAAAAACATTCAGTACTTC

abundance: .
v_gene: TRBV7-8
j_gene: TRBJ1-2
d_gene: TRBD1
CDR3aa: CASSAPGRGDGYTF
CDR3nt: TGTGCCAGCAGCGCCCCGGGCAGGGGGGATGGCTACACCTTC

abundance: .
v_gene: TRBV28
j_gene: TRBJ1-6
d_gene: .
CDR3aa: CASSLRTGRDSPLHF
CDR3nt: TGTGCCAGCAGTTTGAGAACAGGGCGTGATTCACCCCTCCACTTT

abundance: .
v_gene: TRBV24-1
j_gene: TRBJ1-2
d_gene: TRBD1
CDR3aa: CATSDPRTGEVGYTF
CDR3nt: TGTGCCACCAGTGATCCTCGGACAGGGGAGGTTGGCTACACCTTC

abundance: .
v_gene: TRBV5-1
j_gene: TRBJ2-1
d_gene: TRBD2
CDR3aa: CASSLGSGGTLRDEQFF
CDR3nt: TGCGCCAGCAGCTTGGGTAGCGGGGGGACCCTCAGGGATGAGCAGTTCTTC

abundance: .
v_gene: TRBV6-5
j_gene: TRBJ1-2
d_gene: TRBD1
CDR3aa: CASRAGTGGGYTF
CDR3nt: TGTGCCAGCAGAGCCGGGACAGGGGGTGGCTACACCTTC

abundance: .
v_gene: TRBV4-1
j_gene: TRBJ1-6
d_gene: .
CDR3aa: CASSPPTRGPSPLHF
CDR3nt: TGCGCCAGCAGCCCGCCCACCAGGGGCCCATCACCCCTCCACTTT

abundance: .
v_gene: TRBV6-5
j_gene: TRBJ2-2
d_gene: .
CDR3aa: CASSWGVTGELFF
CDR3nt: TGTGCCAGCAGTTGGGGGGTGACCGGGGAGCTGTTTTTT

abundance: .
v_gene: TRBV7-8
j_gene: TRBJ1-2
d_gene: .
CDR3aa: CASSLGQAGGTF
CDR3nt: TGTGCCAGCAGCTTAGGACAGGCGGGGGGCACCTTC